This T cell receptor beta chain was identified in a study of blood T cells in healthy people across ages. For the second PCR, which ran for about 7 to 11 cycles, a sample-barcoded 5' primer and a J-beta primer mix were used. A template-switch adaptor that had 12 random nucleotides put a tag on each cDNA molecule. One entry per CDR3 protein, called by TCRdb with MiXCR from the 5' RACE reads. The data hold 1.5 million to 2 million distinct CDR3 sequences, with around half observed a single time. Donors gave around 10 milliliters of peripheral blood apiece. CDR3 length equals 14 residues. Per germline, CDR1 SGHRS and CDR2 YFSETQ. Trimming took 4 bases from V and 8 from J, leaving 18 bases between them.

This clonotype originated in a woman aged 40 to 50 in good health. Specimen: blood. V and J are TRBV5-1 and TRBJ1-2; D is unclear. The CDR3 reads CASSRVADPGGYTF. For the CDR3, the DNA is TGCGCCAGCAGCCGGGTTGCGGACCCGGGGGGCTACACCTTC.